The T cell receptor beta chain under discussion was sequenced for a study of CD8 T cells in Susac syndrome. Trimming cost V 6 bases and J 4 bases; bases outside gene matches: 9. CDR1 is SQVTM, CDR2 ANQGSEA, per germline. CDR3 length: 14 residues. Reverse transcription of about 0.45 to 1 ug RNA was carried out with random hexamers. Multiplex immunoSEQ PCR targeted 54 Vbeta and 13 Jbeta TCR beta segments. Via MiXCR, TCRdb re-called the immunoSEQ multiplex PCR reads, giving one row per CDR3 protein. The table lists around 190,000 distinct CDR3 sequences, roughly 96% of them singletons. Sequencing was done on a sample of CD4+ T cells from PBMCs. This receptor was taken from a human donor in good health. The chain combines TRBV29-1 with TRBJ2-5, with TRBD1 identical over 9 bases. CDR3 protein: CSVAKDRGRETQYF. The CDR3 coding sequence is TGCAGCGTGGCCAAGGACAGGGGACGAGAGACCCAGTACTTC.